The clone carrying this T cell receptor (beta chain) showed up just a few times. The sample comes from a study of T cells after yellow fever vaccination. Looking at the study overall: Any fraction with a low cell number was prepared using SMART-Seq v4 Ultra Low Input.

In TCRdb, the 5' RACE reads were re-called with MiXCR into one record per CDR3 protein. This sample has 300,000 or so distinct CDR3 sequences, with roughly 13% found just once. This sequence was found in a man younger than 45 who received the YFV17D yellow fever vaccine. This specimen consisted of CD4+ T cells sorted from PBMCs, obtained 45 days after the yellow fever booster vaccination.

The CDR3 bases are TGTGCCAGCAGCCCCGAGGGGGGGAGTTATTCCTACGAGCAGTACTTC. It encodes CASSPEGGSYSYEQYF. The rearrangement links TRBV4-2 to TRBJ2-7, with a possible D match to TRBD2 (7 bases). The germline V and J ends were trimmed by 4 bases and 1 base, with 17 bases remaining between them. This CDR3 comprises 16 residues. CDR1 is LGHNA, CDR2 YNFKEQ, per germline.